Sequencing of this T cell receptor (beta chain) was carried out in a study of tumor-infiltrating lymphocytes in primary liver carcinoma. Looking at the study overall: Tumors were staged T1-T3 N0M0 and measured about 4 to 11 cm across.

A note on this clonotype: Its matching antigen is unknown.

DNA and RNA were both co-extracted from about 19-30 mg of bulk tissue that had not been sorted. There were only treatment-naive patients, all with chronic HBV infection. Study-level findings and limits: Tumor-adjacent and tumor-blood pairs displayed less overlap than did pairs of tumor regions. Compared with blood, tumor repertoires held significantly more in their top 250 clones.

With a constant-region primer, TCR beta cDNA was made from approximately 500 ng of total RNA. Libraries covering TCR beta were generated through three nested multiplex PCR rounds (using a slightly modified ARM-PCR). Researchers ran the first two PCR rounds for ten to eleven cycles each with TRBV1-TRBV30 forward primers and a C-beta reverse primer. TCRdb re-called the multiplex PCR reads with MiXCR, one entry per CDR3 protein. The data contain tens of thousands of distinct CDR3 sequences, more than 70% of them singletons. The CDR3 is 17 amino acids. Deletions cut 6 bases from V and 3 bases from J, with 18 bases between. CDR1 is MNHEY and CDR2 is SVGAGI in the germline V gene.

Sequenced: tumor-adjacent normal liver tissue. The chain joins TRBV6-5 to TRBJ2-6; either TRBD1 or TRBD2 may fit D (6 bases each). This TCR was recovered from a woman aged 25 to 45 with primary liver carcinoma and hepatitis B virus infection. The CDR3 region is CASRMGLGTSGANVLTF. CDR3 DNA sequence: TGTGCCAGCAGGATGGGACTGGGGACAAGTGGGGCCAACGTCCTGACTTTC.